Each of the 11 T cell receptor beta chains below was sequenced from the same sample in a study of shared T cell receptors in the human thymus. Sequenced by immunoSEQ multiplex PCR; TCRdb stores in-frame clones only, minus some. The sample yields some 700,000 clones, approximately 83% seen once. These data were also reused for a study on human thymus T cells.

Sequencing was carried out using thymocytes. The receptors derive from a girl under two years old with a congenital heart defect.

V and J are TRBV19 and TRBJ1-2; the D gene is possibly TRBD1 (5 bases). Trimming pared 3 bases from V and 8 bases from J, leaving 22 bases between. Looked up from germline, CDR1 is LNHDA and CDR2 is SQIVND (reference sequence). The CDR3 is made up of 16 amino acids. The CDR3: CASSIHVQGDLWGYTF. In DNA, the CDR3 is TGTGCCAGTAGTATTCATGTCCAGGGCGATCTCTGGGGCTACACCTTC.

The chain uses TRBV5-1 and TRBJ1-2, with D perhaps TRBD1 (6 bases). The CDR3 totals 15 residues. V shed 3 bases and J shed 2 bases, with 14 bases lying between them. The germline CDR1 and CDR2 sequences are SGHRS and YFSETQ. In DNA, the CDR3 is TGCGCCAGCAGCTCAACAGCGGACAGCAACTATGGCTACACCTTC. This gives the protein CASSSTADSNYGYTF.

The chain joins TRBV5-1 to TRBJ1-4; weak D call: TRBD1 (6 bases). Trimming shortened V by 1 base and J by 8 bases, and 12 bases separated the two germline ends. This CDR3 spans 14 amino acids. Germline CDR1 and CDR2: SGHRS and YFSETQ. The CDR3 sequence: CASSLWGGQEKLFF. The CDR3 DNA follows: TGCGCCAGCAGCTTGTGGGGGGGGCAGGAAAAACTGTTTTTT.

The chain uses TRBV6-5 and TRBJ2-5, with TRBD1 matching over 10 bases. This CDR3 contains 16 residues. V shed 2 bases and J 2 bases; nucleotides not matched to a gene: 5. The germline V gene encodes CDR1 MNHEY and CDR2 SVGAGI. CDR3 sequence reads: CASSYRDRGLQETQYF. CDR3 in DNA: TGTGCCAGCAGTTACCGGGACAGGGGACTTCAAGAGACCCAGTACTTC.

The V and J genes are TRBV5-1 and TRBJ1-2; 7 bases are shared with TRBD1. The V gene end was trimmed by 0 bases and the J gene end by 5 bases; junction bases not matched to a gene: 13. Per the germline V gene, CDR1 is SGHRS and CDR2 is YFSETQ. The CDR3 runs 17 residues. CDR3 in DNA: TGCGCCAGCAGCTTGGGGCCCACGTCGACAGGGTATTATGGCTACACCTTC. Its translation is CASSLGPTSTGYYGYTF.

The chain carries TRBV28 and TRBJ2-7, with D possibly being TRBD2 (6 bases). This CDR3 has 10 amino acids. Trimming shortened V by 8 bases and J by 4 bases, and 6 bases separated the two germline ends. Germline V CDR1 and CDR2: MDHEN, SYDVKM. CDR3 nucleotide sequence: TGTGCCAGCGGGGGGTACGAGCAGTACTTC. Translation gives CASGGYEQYF.

This chain connects TRBV21-1 to TRBJ1-2; the table assigns TRBD1, which was not confirmed against the DNA. TRBV21-1 is noted as a pseudogene. The CDR3 runs 16 residues. CDR3 residues: CASSSRDRVPLYGYTF. CDR3 DNA: TGTGCCAGCAGCTCCCGGGACAGGGTTCCTCTCTATGGCTACACCTTC.

The sample holds one count of this clone. Other DNA sequences of this sample code for an identical CDR3. V is TRBV6-1 and J is TRBJ2-7, with D possibly matching TRBD1 (5 bases). The germline V gene has CDR1 MNHNS and CDR2 SASEGT. The CDR3 has 13 amino acids. V was pared by 6 bases and J by 0 bases, with 9 bases between. Here the CDR3 reads CASRWGLSYEQYF. CDR3 DNA: TGTGCCAGCAGGTGGGGCCTCTCCTACGAGCAGTACTTC.

This rearrangement joins TRBV7-8 to TRBJ1-4; D not certain. From germline, CDR1 is SGHVS and CDR2 FQNEAQ. Between the trimmed V and J ends, which lost 5 bases and 0 bases, there was a span of 16 bases. This CDR3 contains 17 residues. CDR3 bases: TGTGCCAGCAGCCCCTGCGGGGTAGACGCAACTAATGAAAAACTGTTTTTT. Translating it yields CASSPCGVDATNEKLFF.

In its sample, this clone was seen once. CDR3 DNA sequence: TGTGCCAGCGCAGCGGGGTTAATAGACGAGCAGTACTTC. As protein: CASAAGLIDEQYF. This chain uses TRBV6-5 with TRBJ2-7, with TRBD2 matching over 7 bases. The CDR3 has 13 residues. Unmatched junction bases numbered 9, after V lost 8 bases and J lost 5 bases. The germline V gene encodes CDR1 MNHEY and CDR2 SVGAGI.

The chain links TRBV27 to TRBJ2-3, with 8 bases lining up with TRBD1. The CDR3 runs 16 residues. J lost 2 bases, V lost 5 bases, and 9 bases had no gene match. Germline-derived CDR1 and CDR2 are MNHEY and SMNVEV (reference sequence). CDR3: CASSESDRAHTDTQYF. Here the CDR3 DNA reads TGTGCCAGCAGTGAATCGGACAGGGCCCACACAGATACGCAGTATTTT.